This T cell receptor (beta chain) was observed in a study of blood T cell repertoires in COVID-19. Original analysis: Counts of nucleated cells, estimated from reference gene primer amplification, were obtained. Assay: immunoSEQ multiplex PCR; the TCRdb copy retains only in-frame clones and omits some. D and trimming were read from the DNA, whereas the V and J calls and clone size are those reported in that table. The sample records about 200,000 clones, approximately 84% being singletons. Trimming pared 3 bases from V and 11 bases from J, leaving 8 bases between. The CDR3 spans 11 residues. Germline CDR1 and CDR2: KGHDR and SFDVKD.

Input material: peripheral blood. This TCR was recovered from an elderly man with acute or convalescent COVID-19. The chain recombines TRBV24-1 with TRBJ2-3; no firm D call. This CDR3 is CATSDPRGQYF. Written as DNA, the CDR3 is TGTGCCACCAGTGATCCCAGAGGGCAGTATTTT.